This T cell receptor (beta chain) emerged from a study of Graves' ophthalmopathy and Graves' hyperthyroidism. Across the whole study: Pretreatment peripheral blood was obtained at initial diagnosis.

Hyperthyroidism patients were newly diagnosed, under 2 months' duration, aged 18 to 65. PBMCs originated in 10 ml of fresh peripheral blood. Trimming stripped 1 base from V and 4 bases from J, with 11 bases between. Per the germline V gene, CDR1 is SNHLY and CDR2 is FYNNEI. The CDR3 spans 15 residues. CDR3 regions of TCR beta were amplified from RNA transcripts. First-round RT-PCR with HTBI primers preceded a second-round multiplex PCR. Via MiXCR, TCRdb re-called the multiplex PCR reads, giving one row per CDR3 protein. The data contain hundreds of thousands of distinct CDR3 sequences, 20% to 25% of them singletons. The table lists this clonotype with many counts.

Sample: peripheral blood. The rearrangement uses TRBV2 and TRBJ1-5; D gene ambiguous. This TCR derives from a woman aged 18-30 years with stable Graves' hyperthyroidism. In nucleotides, the CDR3 is TGTGCCAGCAGTGAAGAGAACTCTGGAAATCAGCCCCAGCATTTT. It encodes CASSEENSGNQPQHF.